Described below is a single T cell receptor beta chain sequence and its context. This specimen comes from a study of shared clonotypes between healthy human individuals. Naive CD8 cells lacked CD45RO, underwent positive selection for CCR7 and left out terminally differentiated effector memory CD45RA+ cells. Clones were read by immunoSEQ multiplex PCR, and TCRdb kept only the in-frame ones, dropping some. The sample records roughly 600,000 clones, roughly 98% being singletons. With 3 bases removed from V and 3 bases from J, the gap between germline ends came to 7 bases. This CDR3 spans 12 amino acids. Germline assignment: CDR1 SGDLS and CDR2 YYNGEE.

The genes are TRBV9 and TRBJ2-7; D ambiguous. The sequencing input was naive CD8+ T cells sorted from blood. The origin of this receptor is a man under 40 in good health. The CDR3 here is CASSGEDYEQYF. CDR3 in DNA: TGTGCCAGCAGCGGCGAGGACTACGAGCAGTACTTC.